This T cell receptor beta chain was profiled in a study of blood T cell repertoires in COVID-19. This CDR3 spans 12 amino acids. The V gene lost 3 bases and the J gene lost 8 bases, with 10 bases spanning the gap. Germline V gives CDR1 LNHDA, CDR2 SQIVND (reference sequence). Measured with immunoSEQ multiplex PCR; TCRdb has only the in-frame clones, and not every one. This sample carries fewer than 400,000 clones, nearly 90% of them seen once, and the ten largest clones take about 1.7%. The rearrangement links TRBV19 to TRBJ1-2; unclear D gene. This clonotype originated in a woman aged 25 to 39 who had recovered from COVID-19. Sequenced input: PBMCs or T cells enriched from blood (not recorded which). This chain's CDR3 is CASSIGSGGYTF. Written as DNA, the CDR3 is TGTGCCAGTAGTATCGGGTCTGGAGGCTACACCTTC.